This T cell receptor beta chain was profiled in a study of blood T cells in healthy people across ages. A sample-barcoded 5' primer and a J-beta primer mix were used in a second PCR of about 7 to 11 cycles. TCRdb analysed the 5' RACE reads with MiXCR anew, one entry per CDR3 protein. The sample yields some 1.4 million distinct CDR3 sequences, approximately 42% seen once. The individuals who served as donors were healthy Caucasians living in Russia, aged about 6 to 100. Total RNA extracted from each sample amounted to at least 5.5 micrograms. After removal of 4 bases from V and 6 bases from J, the junction contained 4 bases not matched to a gene. The length of the CDR3 is 14 residues. CDR1 MGHRA and CDR2 YSYEKL come from the germline V gene. This clonotype was recorded a few times.

The sequencing sample was made of blood. The TCR originated in a woman between 18 and 29 years old in good health. The chain has TRBV4-1 and TRBJ1-1; TRBD1 matches 11 bases. The chain's CDR3 is CASSLPGQGAEAFF. CDR3 bases: TGCGCCAGCAGCCTGCCGGGACAGGGGGCTGAAGCTTTCTTT.